This TCR beta chain emerged from a study of molecular identifiers for immune sequencing clone quantification. Overall study findings and caveats: Highly expanded clone sizes could be underestimated by identical TCR molecules that share a barcode.

Points on this clonotype: The antigen remains undetermined. This may be a read error: a much more frequent sequence differs by one nucleotide.

From the PCR reads, TCRdb called clonotypes with MiXCR, one entry per CDR3 protein. This repertoire shows some 590,000 distinct CDR3 sequences, about 25% found once; its top ten account for 0.6% to 0.9%. Germline CDR1 LGHDT, CDR2 YNNKEL (reference sequence). The CDR3 has 16 residues. This chain links TRBV3-1 with TRBJ2-3; D is possibly TRBD2 (6 bases). The sample comprised naive CD8+ T cells from blood, with Jurkat cell RNA spiked in. Subset reported: FACS-sorted CD8+CD4-CCR7+CD45RA+ naive T cells. The sequence was collected from a human donor in good health. Some libraries in this study had Jurkat cell RNA spiked in. The CDR3 sequence is CANSPRGGSVIDTQYF. CDR3 bases: TGTGCCAACAGCCCGCGAGGAGGGAGTGTCATAGATACGCAGTATTTT.